This paragraph covers one TCR beta chain sequence. What it binds is unknown. These data are taken from a study of cytomegalovirus exposure and HLA in healthy donors. Looked up from germline, CDR1 is MNHEY and CDR2 is SMNVEV (reference sequence). This CDR3 is 13 amino acids long. Trimming removed 4 bases from V and 2 bases from J; junction bases left unmatched: 1. Primers: 60 Vbeta forward and 13 Jbeta reverse. Only in-frame clones appear in the TCRdb table, and some are missing; sequencing was by immunoSEQ multiplex PCR. This sample has 210,000 or so clones, with about 80% found just once. Points from the study as a whole: Reportedly, HLA-A and HLA-B alleles of most subjects were accurately predicted from TCR beta.

Specimen: PBMCs. The rearrangement uses TRBV27 and TRBJ2-5; 7 nucleotides agree with TRBD1. This receptor was taken from a man aged 35-49 years in good health and CMV-seronegative. The CDR3 region is CASSWDRQETQYF. Written as DNA, the CDR3 is TGTGCCAGCAGTTGGGACAGACAAGAGACCCAGTACTTC.